This TCR beta chain emerged from a study of blood T cell repertoires in COVID-19. At the level of the study: The samples span acute and convalescent COVID-19 from the United States, Italy and Spain.

V lost 4 bases to trimming and J lost 4 bases; unmatched junction nucleotides: 3. CDR1 and CDR2 (germline): SGHRS, YFSETQ. The CDR3 runs to 15 residues. The data were produced by immunoSEQ multiplex PCR, yet TCRdb's version contains in-frame clones alone and is incomplete. The sample lists approximately 110,000 clones; more than 75% were seen once. This chain connects TRBV5-1 to TRBJ2-1; TRBD2 agrees at 12 bases. The clonotype was recovered from a man in his forties or fifties with acute or convalescent COVID-19. The specimen sequenced was peripheral blood. This chain's CDR3 is CASSGGLAGYNEQFF. The CDR3 region has the DNA TGCGCCAGCAGCGGGGGACTAGCGGGTTACAATGAGCAGTTCTTC.